The rows below give T cell receptor beta chains drawn from one sample of a study of CD8+CD57+ T cells in acquired aplastic anemia. TCRdb ran MiXCR on the reads and lists one entry per CDR3 protein. Seen here are roughly 180,000 distinct CDR3 sequences, over 60% observed once, and the top ten hold about half. Sequencing input: sorted CD4+, CD8+, or CD8+CD57+ T cells (not recorded which) from PBMCs. These receptors originate from a human donor with severe aplastic anemia or a healthy control (not recorded which). Both conserved end residues are part of each CDR3. The D gene is left open where the match is weak. Clone size is given for some rows only: seen once, a few or many times, or a class if the clone is expanded.

j_gene,v_gene,abundance,d_gene,CDR3aa,CDR3nt
TRBJ1-6,TRBV2,few,NA,CASRQRGTRTYSPLHF,TGTGCCAGCAGACAACGAGGGACGCGGACCTATTCACCCCTCCACTTT
TRBJ2-7,TRBV20-1,few,TRBD1,CSATQTGVAYEQYF,TGCAGTGCCACCCAGACAGGGGTCGCCTACGAGCAGTACTTC
TRBJ2-2,TRBV9,once,TRBD2,CASSQLGRGSGTGELFF,TGCGCCAGCAGCCAACTTGGGAGGGGCAGTGGCACCGGGGAGCTGTTTTTT
TRBJ1-1,TRBV7-3,few,NA,CASSPLWTVRENTEAFF,TGTGCCAGCAGCCCCCTCTGGACTGTGAGGGAGAACACTGAAGCTTTCTTT
TRBJ1-6,TRBV6-4,NA,NA,CASSVGGQPNSPLHF,TGTGCCAGCAGTGTGGGCGGGCAGCCTAATTCACCCCTCCACTTT
TRBJ1-6,TRBV20-1,NA,TRBD1,CSARGTGGNNSPLHF,TGCAGTGCTAGAGGGACAGGGGGTAATAATTCACCCCTCCACTTT
TRBJ1-1,TRBV6-6,many,NA,CASRPDLNTEAFF,TGTGCCAGCAGACCGGATCTGAACACTGAAGCTTTCTTT
TRBJ1-1,TRBV15,few,NA,CATSRVGRETEAFF,TGTGCCACCAGCAGAGTGGGACGCGAGACTGAAGCTTTCTTT
TRBJ2-2,TRBV29-1,NA,NA,CSALFGGLLATKELFF,TGCAGCGCCCTTTTCGGGGGGCTGTTGGCCACGAAGGAGCTGTTTTTT
TRBJ2-3,TRBV5-4,NA,NA,CASSPGGSDTQYF,TGTGCCAGCAGCCCCGGGGGTTCAGATACGCAGTATTTT
TRBJ1-2,TRBV19,NA,TRBD1,CASSAYPGTGNYDF,TGTGCCAGTAGTGCTTATCCCGGGACAGGGAACTACGACTTC
TRBJ2-3,TRBV7-6,NA,NA,CASSLGVGTSTDTQYF,TGTGCCAGCAGCTTGGGGGTCGGAACTAGCACAGATACGCAGTATTTT
TRBJ2-2,TRBV7-9,NA,NA,CASSPPGLRNTGELFF,TGTGCCAGCAGCCCCCCGGGACTGAGGAACACCGGGGAGCTGTTTTTT
TRBJ2-7,TRBV20-1,NA,NA,CSANDNSYEQYF,TGCAGTGCCAACGACAACTCCTACGAGCAGTACTTC
TRBJ1-1,TRBV27,few,TRBD1,CASRLQGANTEAFF,TGTGCCAGCAGACTACAGGGGGCAAACACTGAAGCTTTCTTT
TRBJ2-7,TRBV12-3/TRBV12-4,few,NA,CASKTGQLNEQYF,TGTGCCAGCAAAACTGGACAGTTAAACGAGCAGTACTTC
TRBJ2-5,TRBV7-2,NA,TRBD1,CASSPYDRVPLCPDQETQYF,TGTGCCAGCAGCCCATATGACAGGGTTCCCTTGTGTCCTGACCAAGAGACCCAGTACTTC
TRBJ1-1,TRBV5-1,NA,NA,CASSVGGGSGTEAFF,TGTGCCAGCAGCGTAGGAGGGGGGTCAGGCACTGAAGCTTTCTTT
TRBJ2-7,TRBV5-1,NA,TRBD1,CASSTDRGPHEQYF,TGCGCCAGCAGCACGGACAGGGGGCCCCACGAGCAGTACTTC
TRBJ2-7,TRBV7-2,few,TRBD2,CASSPLAGDEQYF,TGTGCCAGCAGCCCCCTAGCGGGAGACGAGCAGTACTTC
TRBJ2-1,TRBV20-1,NA,TRBD2,CSTKGTSGSLGEQFF,TGCAGCACAAAGGGGACTAGCGGGTCCCTGGGGGAGCAGTTCTTC
TRBJ2-3,TRBV6-5,many,TRBD2,CASSYSSGGGFGGTDTQYF,TGTGCCAGCAGTTACTCTAGCGGGGGGGGTTTTGGTGGCACAGATACGCAGTATTTT
TRBJ1-1,TRBV10-3,NA,NA,CAITESTVNTEAFF,TGTGCCATCACCGAGTCAACAGTGAACACTGAAGCTTTCTTT
TRBJ1-4,TRBV15,NA,NA,CATSRDLAGTGEKLFF,TGTGCCACCAGCAGAGATCTGGCAGGGACGGGTGAAAAACTGTTTTTT
TRBJ1-1,TRBV20-1,NA,NA,CSASRVNTEAFF,TGCAGTGCTAGTAGGGTGAACACTGAAGCTTTCTTT
TRBJ2-1,TRBV7-9,many,NA,CASSDTSSGGGKFF,TGTGCCAGCAGCGATACCTCTAGCGGAGGGGGAAAGTTCTTC
TRBJ2-3,TRBV7-2,NA,NA,CASSSGAGADTQYF,TGTGCCAGCAGCTCAGGGGCCGGCGCAGATACGCAGTATTTT
TRBJ2-1,TRBV15,many,TRBD2,CATSRGAGGPFNEQFF,TGTGCCACCAGCAGAGGGGCGGGGGGGCCTTTCAATGAGCAGTTCTTC
TRBJ2-1,TRBV19,NA,TRBD2,CASSRTSGSGPRLF,TGTGCCAGTAGTAGGACTAGCGGGAGTGGTCCCAGGCTCTTC
TRBJ1-6,TRBV15,many,TRBD1,CATSREIGGVDSPLHF,TGTGCCACCAGCAGAGAAATAGGGGGCGTAGATTCACCCCTCCACTTT
TRBJ2-5,TRBV25-1,NA,NA,CASSVSGHKKETQYF,TGTGCCAGCAGTGTGTCGGGACATAAAAAAGAGACCCAGTACTTC
TRBJ2-5,TRBV6-1,NA,NA,CASSYRFSSIQETQYF,TGTGCCAGCAGTTATAGGTTCTCCTCGATCCAAGAGACCCAGTACTTC
TRBJ2-3,TRBV7-2,many,NA,CASSYTDTQYF,TGTGCCAGCAGTTATACAGATACGCAGTATTTT
TRBJ2-3,TRBV20-1,NA,TRBD2,CSASGTSGRGDTQYF,TGCAGTGCTTCCGGGACTAGCGGGAGGGGAGATACGCAGTATTTT
TRBJ1-2,TRBV20-1,NA,NA,CSARVGEYYGYTF,TGCAGTGCTAGAGTGGGAGAGTACTATGGCTACACCTTC
TRBJ1-1,TRBV10-1,NA,NA,CASSDAGDTEAFF,TGCGCCAGCAGCGACGCGGGGGACACTGAAGCTTTCTTT
TRBJ2-1,TRBV9,NA,TRBD2,CASSVVASGGDEQFF,TGTGCCAGCAGCGTAGTGGCTAGCGGGGGGGATGAGCAGTTCTTC
TRBJ1-6,TRBV29-1,NA,NA,CSVGGGFNSPLHF,TGCAGCGTTGGGGGGGGATTCAATTCACCCCTCCACTTT
TRBJ2-1,TRBV29-1,once,TRBD2,CSVEESGLGPYNEQFF,TGCAGCGTTGAAGAGTCGGGACTAGGGCCCTACAATGAGCAGTTCTTC
TRBJ2-5,TRBV7-9,NA,NA,CASSLVGVQETQYF,TGTGCCAGCAGCTTAGTCGGAGTCCAAGAGACCCAGTACTTC
TRBJ1-1,TRBV10-3,NA,NA,CAISDGNTEAFF,TGTGCCATCAGTGACGGGAACACTGAAGCTTTCTTT
TRBJ1-1,TRBV11-2,NA,NA,CASSLRRAEAFF,TGTGCCAGCAGCTTACGGAGGGCCGAAGCTTTCTTT
TRBJ2-7,TRBV7-8,NA,TRBD2,CASSGEGWASYEQYF,TGTGCCAGCAGCGGGGAGGGGTGGGCTTCCTACGAGCAGTACTTC
TRBJ2-1,TRBV7-9,few,TRBD2,CASSPRTSGTYNEQFF,TGTGCCAGCAGCCCCAGGACTAGCGGGACCTACAATGAGCAGTTCTTC
TRBJ1-4,TRBV20-1,NA,NA,CSARLDEKLFF,TGCAGTGCTAGGTTAGACGAAAAACTGTTTTTT
TRBJ1-2,TRBV7-8,once,NA,CASSLQGVGANYGYTF,TGTGCCAGCAGCCTACAGGGCGTGGGAGCTAACTATGGCTACACCTTC
TRBJ2-6,TRBV19,NA,NA,CASSGLGSGANVLTF,TGTGCCAGTAGTGGTTTGGGGTCTGGGGCCAACGTCCTGACTTTC
TRBJ2-2,TRBV12-3/TRBV12-4,NA,NA,CASSLLVGRGELFF,TGTGCCAGCAGTTTATTAGTTGGGAGGGGGGAGCTGTTTTTT
TRBJ2-1,TRBV6-6,many,TRBD2,CASRPGGPSYNEQFF,TGTGCCAGCAGGCCGGGGGGGCCTTCCTACAATGAGCAGTTCTTC
TRBJ2-5,TRBV9,NA,NA,CASSVGTSSRETQYF,TGTGCCAGCAGCGTCGGGACCTCCTCCCGGGAGACCCAGTACTTC
TRBJ1-2,TRBV2,NA,NA,CASKMEGGNSNYGYTF,TGTGCCAGCAAAATGGAGGGGGGCAACTCAAACTATGGCTACACCTTC
TRBJ1-1,TRBV7-2,few,NA,CASSLDWAIGVAFF,TGTGCCAGCAGCTTGGATTGGGCAATAGGGGTAGCTTTCTTT
TRBJ2-2,TRBV24-1,NA,NA,CATSGLGGAGELFF,TGTGCCACCAGTGGTCTAGGGGGGGCCGGGGAGCTGTTTTTT
TRBJ1-2,TRBV7-2,NA,TRBD1,CASSPRTGNYGYTF,TGTGCCAGCAGCCCGAGGACAGGGAACTATGGCTACACCTTC
TRBJ2-6,TRBV2,once,TRBD1,CASSAWGQGSSGANVLTF,TGTGCCAGCAGTGCTTGGGGACAGGGGAGCTCTGGGGCCAACGTCCTGACTTTC
TRBJ1-4,TRBV25-1,NA,NA,CASSEDRGTGNEKLFF,TGTGCCAGCAGTGAAGATCGGGGGACTGGTAATGAAAAACTGTTTTTT
TRBJ1-6,TRBV9,NA,NA,CASSVGGGPNSPLHF,TGTGCCAGCAGCGTAGGGGGAGGACCCAATTCACCCCTCCACTTT
TRBJ2-3,TRBV7-7,few,NA,CASSADSREGTQYF,TGTGCTAGCAGCGCCGACTCGCGCGAGGGAACGCAGTATTTT
TRBJ1-3,TRBV6-1,NA,NA,CASNGRNSGNTIYF,TGTGCCAGCAATGGAAGGAACTCTGGAAACACCATATATTTT
TRBJ2-7,TRBV7-2,once,TRBD2,CASHHGGSEQYF,TGTGCCAGCCACCACGGGGGGTCCGAGCAGTACTTC